The entry below gives a single T cell receptor beta chain sequence along with its context. The specificity of this receptor is unknown. Qualities for individual bases were not recorded, and no much larger clone is one base off. The collaborating institutions used their own protocols to collect whole blood in K2EDTA tubes. Collaborator samples were shipped for TCRbeta analysis as frozen whole blood, isolated PBMCs, or DNA extracted from either sample type. Reading the germline V gene (reference sequence) gives CDR1 LNHDA and CDR2 SQIVND. Including the terminal cysteine and phenylalanine, the CDR3 comprises 13 residues. This entry keeps only the CDR3 DNA: 39 bases, framed from base 1. Relative to germline, V is missing 3 bases and J is missing 10 bases, with 6 bases of the junction outside any gene match. This record belongs to a study of blood T cell repertoires in COVID-19 (dated by TCRdb to 2019 to 2021). Background for the entire study: Samples from collaborators originated in the United States, Italy and Spain and spanned both the acute and convalescent phases of COVID-19. The prospective study material was composed of cDNA or gDNA derived from T cells, B-cell-depleted T cells, or PBMCs. Subjects who had been exposed to COVID-19, were actively infected with it, or had recovered from it provided the deeply sampled blood TCRbeta repertoires that made up the dataset. The repertoires were made available in a free public database intended to serve as a resource for research on the immune response to SARS-CoV-2. Samples came from the ongoing ImmuneRACE study (first 160 participants) plus 1,254 subjects from 6 global collaborators. Sample metadata almost always included a de-identified subject ID, COVID-19 status, age in years and sex. HLA class I and class II types, where available, came from metadata supplied by the sample provider rather than from assay-based typing. General study outcomes and caveats: The amount of clinical and demographic metadata varied by source and participant and was provided uncurated.

The immunoSEQ Assay, a bias-controlled multiplex PCR, was used to amplify TCRbeta CDR3 regions from genomic DNA. The paper's processing steps were these. The number of nucleated cells in each sample was estimated by amplification of reference gene primers within the assay. To quantify the absolute abundance of each unique TCRbeta CDR3 rearrangement, sequence reads were collapsed and filtered. Productive Simpson clonality was computed per sample as the square root of Simpson's diversity index over productive rearrangements. What TCRdb holds here is the immuneACCESS table cut down to in-frame rearrangements. Part of the clones is not present; checked against another copy, under half of the missing clones reflect an unresolved V gene, and the others are unexplained. V, J and clone size are taken as reported in that table, and D and trimming were inferred from the DNA itself. This sample holds under 110,000 clones; 75% to 90% were observed only once. The biggest ten clones account for more than 1.5% of the sample.

The chain is encoded by TRBV19 joined to TRBJ2-1, and TRBD2 matches 7 of the central bases. The clonotype was recovered from a woman between 65 and 79 years old with active or convalescent COVID-19. The sequencing input was peripheral blood. The CDR3 region: CASSMGAGSEQFF. The DNA sequence is as follows: TGTGCCAGTAGTATGGGAGCGGGGTCCGAGCAGTTCTTC.